These 15 T cell receptor beta chains originate from one sample sequenced in a study of radiation and T cells in renal cell carcinoma (dated by TCRdb to 2019 to 2021). Libraries were constructed by the immunoSEQ multiplex PCR assay. TCRdb's version of the immuneACCESS table is confined to in-frame rearrangements and falls short of the full clone set. An unresolved V gene accounts for under half of the shortfall where checked; the remainder is of unknown origin. In this sample the table shows some 70,000 clones, 82% of which occur a single time. The top ten constitute about 6% of the sample. The time point label, read with the paper, signifies: blood 2 weeks post-SBRT. The treatment or condition label on this specimen signifies: 15 Gy SBRT to primary tumor, nephrectomy 4 weeks later. Here the sequenced sample was blood, taken from a patient whose treatment included radiotherapy and nephrectomy. The receptor set was obtained from a man between 60 and 70 years old with renal cell carcinoma.

The CDR3 protein is CASSPSTLPLEELFF. In DNA, the CDR3 is TGTGCCAGCTCACCATCGACACTCCCTCTGGAGGAACTGTTTTTT. The rearrangement links TRBV18 to TRBJ1-4; D is unclear. Per germline, CDR1 KGHSH and CDR2 LQKENI. The germline V and J ends were trimmed by 2 bases and 12 bases, with 19 bases remaining between them. The CDR3 contains 15 residues.

CDR3 nucleotides: TGTGCCAGAAGCCTACTAGCGGTCAGCACAGATACGCAGTATTTT. Translated, it gives CARSLLAVSTDTQYF. This chain uses TRBV5-3 with TRBJ2-3; 8 bases line up with TRBD2. TRBV5-3 is sorted into the ORF group, with uncertain function. Trimming took 4 bases from V and 0 from J; bases not matched to a gene: 4. The CDR3 sequence is 15 residues long.

The chain recombines TRBV10-3 with TRBJ2-7; D gene uncertain. CDR3 size: 11 residues. The V end lost 4 bases, the J end lost 2 bases, and 3 bases lay between the germline ends. Per germline, CDR1 ENHRY and CDR2 SYGVKD. Here the CDR3 DNA reads TGTGCCATCAGTGGGGCCTACGAGCAGTACTTC. The encoded protein is CAISGAYEQYF.

The chain joins TRBV28 to TRBJ1-5; 10 bases align to TRBD1. V shed 4 bases and J 2 bases; nucleotides not matched to a gene: 11. This CDR3 spans 18 amino acids. Germline V CDR1 and CDR2: MDHEN, SYDVKM. CDR3 bases: TGTGCCAGCAGTTACGACAGGGGGCTGCCTAGAGGCAATCAGCCCCAGCATTTT. Its protein product is CASSYDRGLPRGNQPQHF.

The chain couples TRBV5-4 to TRBJ1-3; TRBD1 matches 7 bases. Germline V gene data show CDR1 as SGHNT and CDR2 as YYREEE (reference sequence). After removal of 3 bases from V and 0 bases from J, the junction contained 12 bases not matched to a gene. This CDR3 comprises 18 residues. The CDR3 spells CASSSGQVEFNSGNTIYF. Written as DNA, the CDR3 is TGTGCCAGCAGCTCAGGACAGGTCGAATTCAACTCTGGAAACACCATATATTTT.

The chain couples TRBV9 to TRBJ1-1, with D perhaps TRBD1 (6 bases). The CDR3 sequence is 15 residues long. Germline V gives CDR1 SGDLS, CDR2 YYNGEE. Trimming cost V 1 base and J 1 base, with 11 bases left between them. The CDR3 reads CASSVLARGNTEAFF. CDR3 DNA sequence: TGTGCCAGCAGCGTACTGGCCAGGGGGAACACTGAAGCTTTCTTT.

Here the CDR3 reads CASSLVYNTEAFF. The CDR3 DNA sequence: TGTGCCAGCAGTTTAGTGTACAACACTGAAGCTTTCTTT. This chain uses TRBV27 with TRBJ1-1; D unresolved. V was cut by 2 bases and J by 2 bases, with 6 bases left in between. The germline CDR1 and CDR2 sequences are MNHEY and SMNVEV (reference sequence). CDR3 length: 13 amino acids.

The chain recombines TRBV5-6 with TRBJ2-7; TRBD2 is a possible D gene (5 bases). CDR1 SGHDT and CDR2 YYEEEE come from the germline V gene. The germline V and J ends were trimmed by 2 bases and 1 base, with 13 bases remaining between them. The CDR3 is 15 amino acids. The CDR3 DNA sequence: TGTGCCAGCAGCTTTCCCGGACTTTCGTCCTACGAGCAGTACTTC. Protein product: CASSFPGLSSYEQYF.

This chain links TRBV18 with TRBJ1-1, with 12 nucleotides matching TRBD1. The V gene's germline CDR1 is KGHSH and CDR2 LQKENI. This CDR3 spans 14 amino acids. Trimming cost V 5 bases and J 6 bases; bases outside gene matches: 4. The CDR3 DNA is TGTGCCAGCTCATTGGGACAGGGGGCGGCTGAAGCTTTCTTT. It encodes CASSLGQGAAEAFF.

This clone came up once. This chain uses TRBV4-3 with TRBJ2-7; 7 bases are a match to TRBD1. This CDR3 contains 15 residues. Germline V gene lookup returns CDR1 LGHNA and CDR2 YSLEER. V was clipped by 0 bases and J by 3 bases; unmatched bases: 5. The CDR3 nucleotides read TGCGCCAGCAGCCAAGATCTGAACAGGGGCTACGAGCAGTACTTC. This gives the protein CASSQDLNRGYEQYF.

This chain joins TRBV5-1 and TRBJ1-1; D remains unclear. Germline V gives CDR1 SGHRS, CDR2 YFSETQ. This CDR3 has 15 residues. Trimming pared 6 bases from V and 5 bases from J, leaving 20 bases between. The CDR3: CASMVTPGSSTEAFF. The CDR3 DNA sequence: TGCGCCAGCATGGTCACCCCGGGGTCGTCTACTGAAGCTTTCTTT.

The chain has TRBV5-8 and TRBJ2-7; D is unresolved. From germline, CDR1 is SGHTS and CDR2 YDEGEE. V was trimmed by 1 base and J by 9 bases, leaving 17 bases between them. CDR3 length: 14 residues. CDR3 loop: CASSLTSGQRGQYF. DNA of the CDR3: TGTGCCAGCAGCTTGACATCCGGGCAAAGAGGGCAGTACTTC. The complete variable domain, with remaining parts taken from reference TRBV5-8 and TRBJ2-7, reads EAGVTQSPTHLIKTRGQQATLRCSPISGHTSVYWYQQALGLGLQFLLWYDEGEERNRGNFPPRFSGRQFPNYSSELNVNALELEDSALYLCASSLTSGQRGQYFGPGTRLTVT.

This rearrangement joins TRBV19 to TRBJ2-1; 8 bases are a match to TRBD2. Germline V gene sequence: CDR1 LNHDA, CDR2 SQIVND (reference sequence). V trimming: 6 bases; J trimming: 7 bases; junction bases outside the gene matches: 17. The CDR3 contains 17 residues. The CDR3 sequence: CASSPGQRERLVNEQFF. CDR3 DNA: TGTGCCAGTAGCCCGGGCCAGCGGGAGAGGTTAGTAAATGAGCAGTTCTTC.

The rearrangement links TRBV6-6 to TRBJ2-7; 12 nucleotides agree with TRBD2. The CDR3 runs 16 residues. V dropped 6 bases and J dropped 1; count of bases not matched to a gene: 7. Germline CDR1 is MNHNY and CDR2 is SVGAGI (reference sequence). The CDR3 reads CASSRASGRGSYEQYF. Written as DNA, the CDR3 is TGTGCCAGCAGCCGAGCTAGCGGGAGGGGTTCCTACGAGCAGTACTTC.

V is TRBV10-2 and J is TRBJ1-5, with D maybe TRBD1 (6 bases). This CDR3 is 14 amino acids long. Trimming cost V 2 bases and J 6 bases, with 11 bases left between them. Germline CDR1 is WSHSY and CDR2 is SAAADI. DNA of the CDR3: TGCGCCAGCAGTGAGACGGGCAGGGGTCAGCCCCAGCATTTT. It codes for CASSETGRGQPQHF.